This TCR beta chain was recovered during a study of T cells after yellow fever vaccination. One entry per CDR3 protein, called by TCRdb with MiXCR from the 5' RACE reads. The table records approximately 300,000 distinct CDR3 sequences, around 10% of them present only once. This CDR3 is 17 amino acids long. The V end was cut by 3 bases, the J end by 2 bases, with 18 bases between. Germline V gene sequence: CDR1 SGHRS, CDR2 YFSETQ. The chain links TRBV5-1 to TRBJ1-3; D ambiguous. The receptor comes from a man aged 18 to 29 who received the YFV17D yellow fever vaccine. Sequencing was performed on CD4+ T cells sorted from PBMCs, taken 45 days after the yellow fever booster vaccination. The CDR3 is CASSSGPRWEAGNTIYF. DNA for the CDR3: TGCGCCAGCAGCTCGGGTCCCCGTTGGGAGGCTGGAAACACCATATATTTT.